What follows describes a single TCR beta chain. As yet, its antigen is unknown. In patients chosen for sequencing, flow cytometry had shown CD8+CD57+ cell expansion. Therapy had not been given to patients before blood sampling. This sample stems from a study of CD8+CD57+ T cells in acquired aplastic anemia. Turning to the study itself: Sorted CD4+ and CD8+ cells gave a mean 3.2 ug DNA, range 0.2 to 27.4 ug. General study results and limits: Shared by patients and controls, approximately 29 CD8+ CDR3s were abundant in patients. No significant difference in CD8+ Simpson's diversity was found between patients and controls.

The CDR3 runs to 15 residues. Germline V lookup: CDR1 ENHRY, CDR2 SYGVKD. Trimming left V 1 base short and J 6 bases short, with 14 bases between. It was genomic DNA that served as the template for profiling TCR beta VDJ and CDR3. MiXCR, applied by TCRdb to the reads, yields one record per CDR3 protein. The sample carries roughly 290,000 distinct CDR3 sequences, approximately 57% recorded once. The sequence was collected from a human donor with aplastic anemia. The gene calls are TRBV10-3 and TRBJ2-3, with a possible D match to TRBD2 (5 bases). Sequencing was done on a sample of sorted CD4+, CD8+, or CD8+CD57+ T cells (not recorded which) from PBMCs. The CDR3 nucleotides are TGTGCCATCAGTGAGTGGACTCCCCCCGCCGATACGCAGTATTTT. Protein: CAISEWTPPADTQYF.